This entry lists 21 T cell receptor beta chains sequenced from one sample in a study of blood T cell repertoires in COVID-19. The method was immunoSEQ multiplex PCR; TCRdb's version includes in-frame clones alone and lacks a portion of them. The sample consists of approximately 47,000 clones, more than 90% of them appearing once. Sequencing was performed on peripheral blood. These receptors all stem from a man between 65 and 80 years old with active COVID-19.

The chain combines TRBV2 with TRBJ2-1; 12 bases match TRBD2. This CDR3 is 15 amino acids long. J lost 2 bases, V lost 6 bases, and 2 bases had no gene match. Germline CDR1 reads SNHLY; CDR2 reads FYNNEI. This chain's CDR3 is CASRRLAGAYNEQFF. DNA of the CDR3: TGTGCCAGCAGGAGACTAGCGGGAGCCTACAATGAGCAGTTCTTC.

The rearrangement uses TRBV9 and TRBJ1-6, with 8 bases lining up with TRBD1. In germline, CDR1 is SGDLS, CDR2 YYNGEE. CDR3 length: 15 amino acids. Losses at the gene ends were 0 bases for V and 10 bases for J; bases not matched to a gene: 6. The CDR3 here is CASSVGDRGGSPLHF. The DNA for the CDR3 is TGTGCCAGCAGCGTAGGCGACAGGGGAGGGTCACCCCTCCACTTT.

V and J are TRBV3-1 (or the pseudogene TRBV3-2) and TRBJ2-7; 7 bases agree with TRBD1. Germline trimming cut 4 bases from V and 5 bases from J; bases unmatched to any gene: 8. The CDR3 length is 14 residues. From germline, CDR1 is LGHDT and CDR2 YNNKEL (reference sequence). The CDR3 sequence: CASSPGYRGHEQYF. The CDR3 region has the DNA TGTGCCAGCAGCCCCGGATACAGGGGCCACGAGCAGTACTTC.

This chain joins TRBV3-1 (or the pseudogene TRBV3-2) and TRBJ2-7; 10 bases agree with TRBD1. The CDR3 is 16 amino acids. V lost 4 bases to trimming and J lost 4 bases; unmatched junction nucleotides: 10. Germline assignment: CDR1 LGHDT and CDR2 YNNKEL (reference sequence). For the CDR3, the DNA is TGTGCCAGCAGCCGCTGGACCGGGACAGGGGCGTACGAGCAGTACTTC. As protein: CASSRWTGTGAYEQYF.

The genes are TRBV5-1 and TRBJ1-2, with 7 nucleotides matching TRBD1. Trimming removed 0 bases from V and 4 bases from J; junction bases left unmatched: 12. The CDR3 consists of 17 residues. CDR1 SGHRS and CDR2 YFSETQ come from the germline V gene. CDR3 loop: CASSLAQPTGLGYGYTF. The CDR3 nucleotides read TGCGCCAGCAGCTTGGCTCAACCGACAGGGCTGGGCTATGGCTACACCTTC.

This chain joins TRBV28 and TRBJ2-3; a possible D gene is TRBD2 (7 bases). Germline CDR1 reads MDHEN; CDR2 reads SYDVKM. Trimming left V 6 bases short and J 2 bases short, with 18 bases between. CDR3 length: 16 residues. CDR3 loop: CASSEVEGGFTDTQYF. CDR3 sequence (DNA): TGTGCCAGCAGCGAGGTGGAGGGGGGGTTCACAGATACGCAGTATTTT. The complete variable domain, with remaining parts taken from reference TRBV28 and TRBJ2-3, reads DVKVTQSSRYLVKRTGEKVFLECVQDMDHENMFWYRQDPGLGLRLIYFSYDVKMKEKGDIPEGYSVSREKKERFSLILESASTNQTSMYLCASSEVEGGFTDTQYFGPGTRLTVL.

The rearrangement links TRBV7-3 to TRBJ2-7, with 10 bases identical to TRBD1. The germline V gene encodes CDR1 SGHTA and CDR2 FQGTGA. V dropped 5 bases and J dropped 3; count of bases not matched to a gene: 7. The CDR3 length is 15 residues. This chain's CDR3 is CASSQTGTGVYEQYF. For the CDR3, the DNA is TGTGCCAGCAGCCAAACCGGGACAGGGGTCTACGAGCAGTACTTC.

CDR3 protein: CASSRQVLAGGGETQYF. Here the CDR3 DNA reads TGTGCCAGCAGTCGCCAAGTACTAGCGGGGGGTGGAGAGACCCAGTACTTC. The rearrangement joins TRBV2 to TRBJ2-5; 12 nucleotides match TRBD2. V was clipped by 5 bases and J by 4 bases; unmatched bases: 11. This CDR3 has 17 residues. Germline V gene data show CDR1 as SNHLY and CDR2 as FYNNEI.

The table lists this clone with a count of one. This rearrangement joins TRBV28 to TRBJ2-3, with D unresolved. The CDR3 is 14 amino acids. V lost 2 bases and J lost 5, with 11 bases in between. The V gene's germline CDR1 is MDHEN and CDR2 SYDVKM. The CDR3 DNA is TGTGCCAGCAGTTTAGTAGGCCCAGGAGATACGCAGTATTTT. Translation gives CASSLVGPGDTQYF.

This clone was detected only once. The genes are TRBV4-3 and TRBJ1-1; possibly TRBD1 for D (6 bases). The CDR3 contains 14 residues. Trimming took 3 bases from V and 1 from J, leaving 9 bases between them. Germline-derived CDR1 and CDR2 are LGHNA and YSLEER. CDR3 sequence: CASSHLTGNTEAFF. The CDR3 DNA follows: TGCGCCAGCAGCCACCTGACAGGGAACACTGAAGCTTTCTTT.

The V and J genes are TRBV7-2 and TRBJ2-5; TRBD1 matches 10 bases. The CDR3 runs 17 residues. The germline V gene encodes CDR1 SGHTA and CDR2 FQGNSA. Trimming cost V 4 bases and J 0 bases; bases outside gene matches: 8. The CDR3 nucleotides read TGTGCCAGCAGCTCCGGGCGGACAGGGGGTAACCAAGAGACCCAGTACTTC. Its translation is CASSSGRTGGNQETQYF.

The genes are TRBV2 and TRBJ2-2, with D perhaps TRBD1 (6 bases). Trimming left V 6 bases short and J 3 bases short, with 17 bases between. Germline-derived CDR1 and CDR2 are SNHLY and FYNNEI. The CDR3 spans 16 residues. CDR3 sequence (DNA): TGTGCCAGCAGGCGGTCACTACAGGGTGACACCGGGGAGCTGTTTTTT. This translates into CASRRSLQGDTGELFF.

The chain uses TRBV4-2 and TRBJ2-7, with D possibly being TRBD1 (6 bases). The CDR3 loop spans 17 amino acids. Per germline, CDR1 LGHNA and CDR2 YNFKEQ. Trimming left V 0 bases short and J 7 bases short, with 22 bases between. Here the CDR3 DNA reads TGTGCCAGCAGCCAAGATCGGATACAGGGATATGTAGGGGAGCAGTACTTC. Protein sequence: CASSQDRIQGYVGEQYF.

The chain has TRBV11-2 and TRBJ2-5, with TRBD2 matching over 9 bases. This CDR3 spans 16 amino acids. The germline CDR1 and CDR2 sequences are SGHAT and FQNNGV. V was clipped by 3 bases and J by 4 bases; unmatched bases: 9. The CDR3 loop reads CASSFTSGPMAETQYF. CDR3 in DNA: TGTGCCAGCAGCTTTACTAGCGGGCCCATGGCAGAGACCCAGTACTTC.

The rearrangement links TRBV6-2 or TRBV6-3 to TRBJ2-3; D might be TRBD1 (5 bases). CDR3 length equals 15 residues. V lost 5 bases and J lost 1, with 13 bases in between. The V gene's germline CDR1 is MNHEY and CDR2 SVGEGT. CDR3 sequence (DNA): TGTGCCAGCAGTCCCCAGGGAATCGGCACAGATACGCAGTATTTT. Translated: CASSPQGIGTDTQYF.

In nucleotides, the CDR3 is TGTGCCAGCAGCTGGCCCAGGGACAGGGAGGACTACGAGCAGTACTTC. Translation gives CASSWPRDREDYEQYF. The chain recombines TRBV6-2 or TRBV6-3 with TRBJ2-7, with 9 bases fitting TRBD1. CDR3 length: 16 residues. The germline gives CDR1 MNHEY, CDR2 SVGEGT. The junction had 12 bases not matched to a gene; V was cut back by 6 bases and J by 3 bases.

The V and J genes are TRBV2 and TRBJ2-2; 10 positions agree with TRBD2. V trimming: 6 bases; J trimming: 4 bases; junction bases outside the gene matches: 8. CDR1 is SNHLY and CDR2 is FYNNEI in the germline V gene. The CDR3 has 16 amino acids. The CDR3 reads CASRHPSGSGTGELFF. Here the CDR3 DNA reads TGTGCCAGCAGACACCCTAGCGGGAGCGGCACCGGGGAGCTGTTTTTT.

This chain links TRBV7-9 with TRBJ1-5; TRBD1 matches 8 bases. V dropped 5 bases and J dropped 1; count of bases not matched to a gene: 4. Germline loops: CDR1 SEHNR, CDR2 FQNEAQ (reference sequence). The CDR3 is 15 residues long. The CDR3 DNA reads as TGTGCCAGCAGCGCGTCAGGGGGCAGCAATCAGCCCCAGCATTTT. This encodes CASSASGGSNQPQHF.

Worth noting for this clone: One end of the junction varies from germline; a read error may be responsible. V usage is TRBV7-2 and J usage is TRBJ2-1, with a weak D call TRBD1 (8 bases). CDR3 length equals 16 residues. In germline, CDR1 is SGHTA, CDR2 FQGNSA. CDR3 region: CASSPSQGGSGNKQFF. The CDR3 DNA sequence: TGTGCCAGCAGCCCCTCACAGGGGGGGTCTGGCAATAAGCAGTTCTTC.

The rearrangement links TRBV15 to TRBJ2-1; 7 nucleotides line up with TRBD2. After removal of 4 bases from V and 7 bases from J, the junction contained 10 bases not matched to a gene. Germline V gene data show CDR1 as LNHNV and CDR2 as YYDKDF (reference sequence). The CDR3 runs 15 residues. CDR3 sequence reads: CATSMALEGLNEQFF. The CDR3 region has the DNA TGTGCCACCAGCATGGCGCTGGAGGGACTAAATGAGCAGTTCTTC.

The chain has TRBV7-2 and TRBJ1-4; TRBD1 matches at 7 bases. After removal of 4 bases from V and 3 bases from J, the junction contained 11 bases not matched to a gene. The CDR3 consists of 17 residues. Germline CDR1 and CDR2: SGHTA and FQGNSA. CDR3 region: CASSSGPYRGPNEKLFF. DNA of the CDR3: TGTGCCAGCAGCTCGGGGCCTTACAGGGGCCCTAATGAAAAACTGTTTTTT.